This T cell receptor beta chain was found in a study of post-analysis software for immune sequencing data. For the study at large: The patients showed relapsing-remitting, secondary progressive and progressive-relapsing multiple sclerosis courses.

On this clonotype: Its specificity is not known.

In germline, CDR1 is LGHDT, CDR2 YNNKEL (reference sequence). Trimming took 4 bases from V and 8 from J; bases not matched to a gene: 7. There are 13 residues in the CDR3. Tagging with unique molecular identifiers was a feature of the TCR beta cDNA libraries. It was from approximately 0.91 to 9.4 million T cells that about 500,000 cDNA molecules came. One entry per CDR3 protein results from TCRdb running MiXCR on the PCR reads. The sample yields 350,000 to 500,000 distinct CDR3 sequences, over 30% seen once. Findings and limits, study-wide: Higher frequency in patients than in controls was seen for about five TRBV segments, with TRBV5-6, TRBV5-1 and TRBV20-1 among them. Strong co-clustering by F measure linked samples that shared a preparation batch. Diversity measured as normalized Chao1 was significantly lower in multiple sclerosis patients than in controls.

The clonotype originates from a girl aged 2 to 9 with multiple sclerosis. The sequenced sample consisted of blood. The rearrangement joins TRBV3-1 to TRBJ1-2; 7 bases fit TRBD1. CDR3: CASSLRTGAGYTF. DNA of the CDR3: TGTGCCAGCAGCCTCCGGACAGGCGCAGGCTACACCTTC.